The 13 T cell receptor beta chains listed next were all sequenced from one sample in a study of shared clonotypes between healthy human individuals. Repertoires were generated with immunoSEQ multiplex PCR, while TCRdb's copy carries only in-frame clones and drops some. The sample lists just over 2,000,000 clones; over 85% were seen once. The sequenced sample was naive CD4+ T cells sorted from blood. Subset in this sample: CD45RA+ positively selected. The receptors were sampled from a man between 18 and 29 years old in good health.

The chain employs TRBV2 and TRBJ2-7; no clear D gene. V was clipped by 7 bases and J by 3 bases, with 16 bases between them. Germline V gene lookup returns CDR1 SNHLY and CDR2 FYNNEI. CDR3 length: 14 residues. In DNA, the CDR3 is TGTGCCAGCAACCAACCAGCTCAAGGCTACGAGCAGTACTTC. As protein: CASNQPAQGYEQYF.

The chain recombines TRBV11-2 with TRBJ2-1; 8 bases match TRBD2. CDR1 is SGHAT, CDR2 FQNNGV, per germline. The junction had 7 bases not matched to a gene; V was cut back by 5 bases and J by 4 bases. This CDR3 is built from 15 residues. For the CDR3, the DNA is TGTGCCAGCAGCCGATTGGGACTAGGTTACAATGAGCAGTTCTTC. Its protein is CASSRLGLGYNEQFF.

The chain employs TRBV28 and TRBJ2-5; D gene unclear. CDR1 MDHEN and CDR2 SYDVKM come from the germline V gene. This CDR3 contains 11 residues. Trimming shortened V by 7 bases and J by 2 bases, and 5 bases separated the two germline ends. The CDR3 region has the DNA TGTGCCAGCATATCACAAGAGACCCAGTACTTC. It codes for CASISQETQYF.

The chain employs TRBV4-2 and TRBJ1-2; D ambiguous. Per germline, CDR1 LGHNA and CDR2 YNFKEQ. The CDR3 length is 16 residues. V was cut by 0 bases and J by 5 bases, with 16 bases left in between. As DNA, the CDR3 is TGTGCCAGCAGCCAAGAGGAAGGGTTATTTAATTATGGCTACACCTTC. Protein sequence: CASSQEEGLFNYGYTF.

J is TRBJ2-3 and V is TRBV5-4, with TRBD2 matching 13 bases. Germline-derived CDR1 and CDR2 are SGHNT and YYREEE (reference sequence). After removal of 3 bases from V and 2 bases from J, the junction contained 6 bases not matched to a gene. The CDR3 sequence is 17 residues long. The CDR3 region is CASSSATSGGATDTQYF. The CDR3 bases are TGTGCCAGCAGCTCCGCTACTAGCGGGGGGGCCACAGATACGCAGTATTTT.

V gene TRBV7-9 combines with J gene TRBJ2-7; no clear D gene. This CDR3 region has 11 residues. V lost 5 bases and J 6 bases, leaving 8 bases between the germline ends. CDR1 is SEHNR and CDR2 is FQNEAQ in the germline V gene (reference sequence). The CDR3, as DNA: TGTGCCAGCAGCCAACAAGTCGAGCAGTACTTC. Its translation is CASSQQVEQYF.

With respect to this clone: Other DNA sequences in this specimen translate into the identical CDR3. The chain combines TRBV6-5 with TRBJ1-1, with TRBD1 matching 8 bases. Germline V gene sequence: CDR1 MNHEY, CDR2 SVGAGI. V shed 0 bases and J 3 bases; nucleotides not matched to a gene: 3. CDR3 length equals 15 residues. CDR3 sequence: CASSYSDRVDTEAFF. Here the CDR3 DNA reads TGTGCCAGCAGTTACTCGGACAGGGTAGACACTGAAGCTTTCTTT.

Comment on this clone: The junction shows a germline mismatch at one end, possibly a read error. V gene TRBV7-7 combines with J gene TRBJ2-1, with 7 bases that match TRBD1. The V gene's germline CDR1 is SSHAT and CDR2 FNYEAQ (reference sequence). This CDR3 contains 13 residues. CDR3 bases: TGTGCTAGCAGCTTAGACATCAGGGGGGAGCAGTTCTTC. Translated: CASSLDIRGEQFF. Drawing the rest from reference TRBV7-7 and TRBJ2-1, the complete variable domain is GAGVSQSPRYKVTKRGQDVTLRCDPISSHATLYWYQQALGQGPEFLTYFNYEAQPDKSGLPSDRFSAERPEGSISTLTIQRTEQRDSAMYRCASSLDIRGEQFFGPGTRLTVL.

This rearrangement joins TRBV6-1 to TRBJ2-2, with D uncertain. The CDR3 contains 14 residues. Trimming took 10 bases from V and 4 from J, leaving 16 bases between them. The germline CDR1 and CDR2 sequences are MNHNS and SASEGT. In DNA, the CDR3 is TGTGCCACCATATTAAATAGACTCACCGGGGAGCTGTTTTTT. Translating gives CATILNRLTGELFF.

The chain links TRBV7-9 to TRBJ2-3; unclear D gene. Trimming shortened V by 4 bases and J by 8 bases, and 10 bases separated the two germline ends. The CDR3 has 12 amino acids. Germline V gene lookup returns CDR1 SEHNR and CDR2 FQNEAQ (reference sequence). CDR3 sequence: CASSSTGLTQYF. The CDR3 region has the DNA TGTGCCAGCAGCTCCACGGGTCTTACGCAGTATTTT.

The chain combines TRBV4-1 with TRBJ1-5; 7 bases are shared with TRBD1. Germline assignment: CDR1 MGHRA and CDR2 YSYEKL. This CDR3 region has 17 residues. With V trimmed by 4 bases and J by 6 bases, 15 bases remained unmatched. In DNA form, the CDR3 reads TGCGCCAGCAGCCCGAATCCCGGGACAGAGATTGGTCAGCCCCAGCATTTT. The encoded protein is CASSPNPGTEIGQPQHF.

The gene calls are TRBV6-1 and TRBJ2-3, with 11 nucleotides matching TRBD2. Germline loops: CDR1 MNHNS, CDR2 SASEGT. This CDR3 comprises 15 residues. Losses at the gene ends were 6 bases for V and 8 bases for J; bases not matched to a gene: 10. This CDR3 reads CASSRVAGGQGTQYF. The CDR3 coding sequence is TGTGCCAGCAGCAGAGTAGCGGGGGGGCAGGGTACGCAGTATTTT.

The J gene is TRBJ2-2, the V gene TRBV5-5; 7 nucleotides line up with TRBD1. This CDR3 has 16 residues. The germline gives CDR1 SGHKS, CDR2 YYEKEE (reference sequence). Unmatched junction bases numbered 6, after V lost 4 bases and J lost 0 bases. CDR3 nucleotides: TGTGCCAGCAGCAGATGGGACAGAGCGAACACCGGGGAGCTGTTTTTT. It translates to CASSRWDRANTGELFF.